These 7 T cell receptor beta chains share one sample of origin, sequenced in a study of preoperative IRX-2 immunotherapy in early breast cancer. The sample's treatment: preoperative locoregional IRX-2 cytokine immunotherapy. Libraries were prepared by immunoSEQ multiplex PCR; TCRdb keeps only in-frame clonotypes and omits some of them. The table lists about 23,000 clones, 85% to 95% of them singletons. Source: tumor tissue, taken after IRX-2 immunotherapy. The receptor source for this set is a human donor with breast cancer.

The chain links TRBV7-9 to TRBJ1-1; a weak D match, TRBD1 (5 bases). CDR1 and CDR2 from the germline V gene are SEHNR and FQNEAQ (reference sequence). The V end was cut by 3 bases, the J end by 1 base, with 15 bases between. This CDR3 is 16 amino acids long. The CDR3 coding sequence is TGTGCCAGCAGCTTGATCGTTAAGGGGCCGAACACTGAAGCTTTCTTT. Amino acids: CASSLIVKGPNTEAFF.

The J gene is TRBJ2-6, the V gene TRBV28; D is ambiguous. Between the trimmed V and J ends, which lost 3 bases and 0 bases, there was a span of 3 bases. CDR3 size: 14 residues. In germline, CDR1 is MDHEN, CDR2 SYDVKM. CDR3 protein: CASSFVSGANVLTF. The DNA of the CDR3 is TGTGCCAGCAGTTTTGTCTCTGGGGCCAACGTCCTGACTTTC. Looking up the rest from reference TRBV28 and TRBJ2-6 gives the full variable domain: DVKVTQSSRYLVKRTGEKVFLECVQDMDHENMFWYRQDPGLGLRLIYFSYDVKMKEKGDIPEGYSVSREKKERFSLILESASTNQTSMYLCASSFVSGANVLTFGAGSRLTVL.

The CDR3 is CASSIGRTVAGYTF. The CDR3 DNA reads as TGTGCCAGTAGTATAGGAAGGACAGTTGCTGGCTACACCTTC. The J gene is TRBJ1-2, the V gene TRBV19; possibly TRBD1 for D (6 bases). CDR1 is LNHDA, CDR2 SQIVND, per germline (reference sequence). The germline V and J ends were trimmed by 1 base and 7 bases, with 13 bases remaining between them. The CDR3 runs to 14 residues.

The chain couples TRBV6-5 to TRBJ1-6, with TRBD1 as a possible D gene (5 bases). Between the trimmed V and J ends, which lost 2 bases and 7 bases, there was a span of 9 bases. The germline CDR1 and CDR2 sequences are MNHEY and SVGAGI. The CDR3 has 14 amino acids. For the CDR3, the DNA is TGTGCCAGCAGTTACAGAGGGACCAATTCACCCCTCCACTTT. Amino acids: CASSYRGTNSPLHF.

The chain couples TRBV7-2 to TRBJ2-7; no reliable D call. Germline values: CDR1 SGHTA, CDR2 FQGNSA. The V and J ends lost 1 base and 0 bases respectively, with 16 bases between them. This CDR3 is 17 amino acids long. CDR3 region: CASSLVGSSKGSYEQYF. The DNA for the CDR3 is TGTGCCAGCAGCTTAGTGGGAAGCTCTAAGGGCTCCTACGAGCAGTACTTC.

The chain couples TRBV7-9 to TRBJ2-7; D possibly corresponds to TRBD2 (5 bases). This CDR3 is built from 13 residues. V gave up 5 bases and J gave up 2 bases, with 10 bases separating them. The germline gives CDR1 SEHNR, CDR2 FQNEAQ (reference sequence). The CDR3 DNA is TGTGCCAGCAGCCGCGAGGGAACCTACGAGCAGTACTTC. It is translated as CASSREGTYEQYF.

CDR3 DNA sequence: TGCAGCGTTGAAGGGACAGGGTTAAGCTCCTACAATGAGCAGTTCTTC. Its protein product is CSVEGTGLSSYNEQFF. V and J are TRBV29-1 and TRBJ2-1; 8 nucleotides line up with TRBD1. The CDR3 covers 16 residues. The J segment lost 0 bases and the V segment lost 1 base, leaving 5 bases of the junction unmatched. Germline V gene sequence: CDR1 SQVTM, CDR2 ANQGSEA.